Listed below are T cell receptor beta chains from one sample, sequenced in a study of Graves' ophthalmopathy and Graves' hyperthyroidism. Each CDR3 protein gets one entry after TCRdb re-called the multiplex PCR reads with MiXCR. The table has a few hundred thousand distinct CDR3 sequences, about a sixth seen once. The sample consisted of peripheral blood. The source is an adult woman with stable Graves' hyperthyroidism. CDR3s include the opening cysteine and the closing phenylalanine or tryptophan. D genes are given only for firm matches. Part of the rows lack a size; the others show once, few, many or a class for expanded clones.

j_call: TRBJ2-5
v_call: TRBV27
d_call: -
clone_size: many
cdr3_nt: TGTGCCAGCAGTCCCCTGACCAGAAAAGAGACCCAGTACTTC
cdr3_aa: CASSPLTRKETQYF

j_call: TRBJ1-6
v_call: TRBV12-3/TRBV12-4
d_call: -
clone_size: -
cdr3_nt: TGTGCCAGCCGGGTCGGGTATAATTCACCCCTCCACTTT
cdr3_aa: CASRVGYNSPLHF

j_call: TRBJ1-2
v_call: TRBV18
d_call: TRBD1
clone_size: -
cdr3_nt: TGTGCCAGCTCATCCACCGTACCCGGGACAGGGGGCGCAGGTGGCTACACCTTC
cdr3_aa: CASSSTVPGTGGAGGYTF

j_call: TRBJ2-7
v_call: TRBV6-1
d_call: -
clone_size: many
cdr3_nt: TGTGCCAGCAGGGACACTAGCAACCACGAGCAGTACTTC
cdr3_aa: CASRDTSNHEQYF

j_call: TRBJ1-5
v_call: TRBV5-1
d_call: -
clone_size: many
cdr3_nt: TGCGCCAGCAGCTTGGGTCAGCCTAGTCAGCCCCAGCATTTT
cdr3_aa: CASSLGQPSQPQHF

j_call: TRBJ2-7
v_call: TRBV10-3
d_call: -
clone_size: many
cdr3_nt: TGTGCCATGGCTGTGGCGGGCGAGACCTACGAGCAGTACTTC
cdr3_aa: CAMAVAGETYEQYF

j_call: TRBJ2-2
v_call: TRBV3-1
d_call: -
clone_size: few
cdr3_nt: TGTGCCAGCAGCAACCTAGGGTTCGTGGGCGGGGAGCTGTTTTTT
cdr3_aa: CASSNLGFVGGELFF

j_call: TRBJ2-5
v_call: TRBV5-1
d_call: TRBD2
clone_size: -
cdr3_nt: TGCGCCAGCAGCTTTCTAGCGGGCCCTTCGGAGACCCAGTACTTC
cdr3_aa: CASSFLAGPSETQYF

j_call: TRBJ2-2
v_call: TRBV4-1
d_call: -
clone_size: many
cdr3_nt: TGCGCCAGCAGCCTGACAGAGGCGGACACCGGGGAGCTGTTTTTT
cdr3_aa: CASSLTEADTGELFF

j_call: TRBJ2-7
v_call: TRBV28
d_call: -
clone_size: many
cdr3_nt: TGTGCCAGCAGTTTACGCGGCCTGAGCTCCTACGAGCAGTACTTC
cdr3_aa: CASSLRGLSSYEQYF

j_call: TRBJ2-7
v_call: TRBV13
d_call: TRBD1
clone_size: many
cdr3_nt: TGTGCCAGCAGCTCCGGGACAGGGGGCGAACAGTACTTC
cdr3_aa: CASSSGTGGEQYF

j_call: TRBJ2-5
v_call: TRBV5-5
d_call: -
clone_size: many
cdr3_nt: TGTGCCAGCAGCTTCGTCGGAGAGACCCAGTACTTC
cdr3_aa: CASSFVGETQYF

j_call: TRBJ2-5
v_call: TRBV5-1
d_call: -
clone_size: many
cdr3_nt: TGCGCCAGCAGCCCGGACAAAACAACGGCCCAGTACTTC
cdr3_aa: CASSPDKTTAQYF

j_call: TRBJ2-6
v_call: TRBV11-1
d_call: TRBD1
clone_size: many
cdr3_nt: TGTGCCAGCAGCTGGACAGGAGGATCTGGGGCCAACGTCCTGACTTTC
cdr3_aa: CASSWTGGSGANVLTF

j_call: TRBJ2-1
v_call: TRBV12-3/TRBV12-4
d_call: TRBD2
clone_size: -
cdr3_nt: TGTGCCAGCAGTCAACTGACTAGCCATAGCTCCTACAATGAGCAGTTCTTC
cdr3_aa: CASSQLTSHSSYNEQFF

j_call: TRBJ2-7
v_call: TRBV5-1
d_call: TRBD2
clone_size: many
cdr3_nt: TGCGCCAGCAGCTTGGGGACTAGCGGGGTTTACGAGCAGTACTTC
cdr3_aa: CASSLGTSGVYEQYF

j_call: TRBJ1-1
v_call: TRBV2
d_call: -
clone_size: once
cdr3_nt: TGTGCCAGCAGTGTAAAGGAAATAAACGCTTTCTTT
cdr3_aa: CASSVKEINAFF

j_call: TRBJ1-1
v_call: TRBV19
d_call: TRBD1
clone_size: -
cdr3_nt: TGTGCCAGCCAAAACAGGGGTGGGATGAACACTGAAGCTTTCTTT
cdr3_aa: CASQNRGGMNTEAFF

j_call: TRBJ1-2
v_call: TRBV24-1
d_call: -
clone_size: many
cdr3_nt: TGTGCCACCAGTGATTTGCGCCGGGGCTACACCTTC
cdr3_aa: CATSDLRRGYTF

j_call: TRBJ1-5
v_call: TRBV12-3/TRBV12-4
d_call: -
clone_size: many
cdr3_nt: TGTGCCAGCAACCCCTACCGGGGTCAGCCCCAGCATTTT
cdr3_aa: CASNPYRGQPQHF

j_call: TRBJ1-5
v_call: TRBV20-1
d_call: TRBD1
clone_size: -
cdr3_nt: TGCAGTGCTAGGCCGACAGGGGGAGTCGTTCAGCCCCAGCATTTT
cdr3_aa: CSARPTGGVVQPQHF

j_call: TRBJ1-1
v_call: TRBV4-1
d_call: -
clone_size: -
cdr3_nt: TGCGCCAGCAGCCAAGCCGGCAGTGTTAACACTGAAGCTTTCTTT
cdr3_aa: CASSQAGSVNTEAFF

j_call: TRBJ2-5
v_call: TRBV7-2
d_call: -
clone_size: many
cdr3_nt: TGTGCCAGCAGCCCTCGTAGACAGACCATTCAAGAGACCCAGTACTTC
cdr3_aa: CASSPRRQTIQETQYF

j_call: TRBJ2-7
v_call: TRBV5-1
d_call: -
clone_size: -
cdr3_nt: TGCGCCAGCAGCTCGAACATCACAACCTACGAGCAGTACTTC
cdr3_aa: CASSSNITTYEQYF

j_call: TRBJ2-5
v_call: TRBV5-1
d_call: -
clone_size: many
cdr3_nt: TGCGCCAGCAGCTTGACCGGGACCACCCAAGAGACCCAGTACTTC
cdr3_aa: CASSLTGTTQETQYF

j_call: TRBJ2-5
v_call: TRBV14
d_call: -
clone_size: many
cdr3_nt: TGTGCCAGCAGCCAAGCAAGAGCGACCCAGTACTTC
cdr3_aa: CASSQARATQYF

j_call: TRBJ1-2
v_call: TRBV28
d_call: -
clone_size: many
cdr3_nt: TGTGCCAGCAGTTTCAGCGGCCATGGCTACACCTTC
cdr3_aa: CASSFSGHGYTF

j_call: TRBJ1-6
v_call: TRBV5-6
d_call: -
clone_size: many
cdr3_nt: TGTGCCAGCAGCTTGGATGGGGCGCAGGACACCCTCCACTTT
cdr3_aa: CASSLDGAQDTLHF

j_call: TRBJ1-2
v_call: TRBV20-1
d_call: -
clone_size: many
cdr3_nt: TGCAGTGCTAGGGGAATGGGCTACACCTTC
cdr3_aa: CSARGMGYTF

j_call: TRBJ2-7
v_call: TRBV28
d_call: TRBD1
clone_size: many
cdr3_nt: TGTGCCAGCAGCAGGGACAGTTCAAGCTCCTACGGGCAGTACTTC
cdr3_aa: CASSRDSSSSYGQYF

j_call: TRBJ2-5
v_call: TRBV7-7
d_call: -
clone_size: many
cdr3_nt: TGTGCTAGCAGCCCCGGACCCTCCAGCGCAGAGACCCAGTACTTC
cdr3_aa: CASSPGPSSAETQYF